This entry features one TCR beta chain sequence. This sample stems from a study of blood T cell repertoires in COVID-19. TCRdb's copy holds only in-frame clones and misses some; the assay was immunoSEQ multiplex PCR. The sample lists hundreds of thousands of clones, roughly 91% seen once, with 2% to 2.5% in the top ten. Trimming left V 5 bases short and J 4 bases short, with 8 bases between. This CDR3 comprises 12 residues. CDR1 is MNHEY, CDR2 SMNVEV, per germline (reference sequence). This chain joins TRBV27 and TRBJ1-1, with TRBD1 as a possible D gene (5 bases). Material: PBMCs or T cells enriched from blood (not recorded which). This clonotype originated in a woman aged 60-75 years in a cohort exposed to, infected with or recovered from COVID-19 (not recorded which). CDR3 sequence reads: CASSPGGTEAFF. As DNA, the CDR3 is TGTGCCAGCAGTCCCGGGGGCACTGAAGCTTTCTTT.